This record covers a single TCR beta chain. The target antigen is unknown. This record belongs to a study of CD8+ T cells in alopecia areata. This sample's treatment: oral pan-JAK inhibitor, 5-10 mg twice daily. Study results and limitations: TCR sharing across patients was less clear than in mice, possibly HLA-related. Scalp and blood samples kept many expanded lesional clones throughout tofacitinib.

This CDR3 is built from 12 residues. Germline CDR1 SGHRS, CDR2 YFSETQ. Trimming cost V 0 bases and J 5 bases, with 2 bases left between them. cDNA serving as the sequencing template came from extracted, reverse transcribed RNA. Some clones are missing from TCRdb's copy, which holds only in-frame ones; the method was immunoSEQ multiplex PCR. The sample lists under 300,000 clones; approximately 60% were seen once. The source is a human donor with alopecia areata. This sample comprised CD4+ T cells sorted from blood, obtained between weeks 51 and 54, from a patient treated with tofacitinib. This sequence joins TRBV5-1 and TRBJ1-4; no clear D gene. The CDR3 bases are TGCGCCAGCAGCTTGGACAATGAAAAACTGTTTTTT. Residues: CASSLDNEKLFF.